This T cell receptor beta chain emerged from a study of T cell responses to AZD1222 COVID-19 vaccine. Of note for this clone: The antigen is unknown.

Profiling relied on immunoSEQ multiplex PCR, and the TCRdb table lists in-frame clones only, not all of them. This table holds roughly 95,000 clones, 90% to 95% found once. Overall study results and limits: Reports say nearly half of spike-specific TCRs go after unmutated variant regions. There were mostly white British donors and more females than males, and clonal diversity was possibly underestimated.

Sample: peripheral blood, taken 28 days after the second AZD1222 dose. The receptor was isolated from an adult who received the AZD1222 COVID-19 vaccine.

In DNA form, the CDR3 reads TGTGCCAGCACCGAGCTAGCGGGGGGAGGAACCAATGAGCAGTTCTTC. Translated, it gives CASTELAGGGTNEQFF. V gene TRBV27 combines with J gene TRBJ2-1, with 11 bases fitting TRBD2. This CDR3 contains 16 residues. Trimming took 7 bases from V and 6 from J; bases not matched to a gene: 11. Per the germline V gene, CDR1 is MNHEY and CDR2 is SMNVEV (reference sequence).